The 4 T cell receptor beta chains given below trace back to one sample, sequenced in a study of blood T cell repertoires in COVID-19. Using immunoSEQ multiplex PCR, the repertoire was profiled, and TCRdb retains in-frame clones only, with some absent. There are approximately 100,000 clones in the sample; over 75% occur only once, and 5.5% to 8.5% lies in the top ten. The material sequenced was peripheral blood. These TCRs come from a woman aged 50 to 60 with acute or convalescent COVID-19.

For this clone: Relative to the germline gene, one junction end is altered; a read error may explain this. The chain combines TRBV28 with TRBJ1-5; D is undetermined. The CDR3 is 11 residues long. Germline V gene lookup returns CDR1 MDHEN and CDR2 SYDVKM. The CDR3 bases are TGTGCCAGCAGTGCCGGGATCCAACTACTTTTT. Protein product: CASSAGIQLLF. Together with reference TRBV28 and TRBJ1-5, the CDR3 gives the full variable domain: DVKVTQSSRYLVKRTGEKVFLECVQDMDHENMFWYRQDPGLGLRLIYFSYDVKMKEKGDIPEGYSVSREKKERFSLILESASTNQTSMYLCASSAGIQLLFGDGTRLSIL.

The chain links TRBV10-3 to TRBJ1-2, with no clear D. The CDR3 contains 12 residues. CDR1 and CDR2 from the germline V gene are ENHRY and SYGVKD. V was shortened by 10 bases and J by 6 bases, with 15 bases between the two germline ends. The CDR3 DNA is TGTGCCACCCTTGGGAGGGTTGATGGCTACACCTTC. Translating it yields CATLGRVDGYTF.

This sequence joins TRBV5-6 and TRBJ2-3; TRBD1 agrees at 9 bases. The length of the CDR3 is 13 residues. The V gene's germline CDR1 is SGHDT and CDR2 YYEEEE. V lost 3 bases, J lost 14 bases, and 10 bases stayed unmatched. The CDR3 loop is CASSWARDRVSYF. CDR3 DNA sequence: TGTGCCAGCAGCTGGGCCCGGGACAGGGTGTCGTATTTT.

V gene TRBV28 combines with J gene TRBJ1-2; TRBD1 might be the D (6 bases). Trimming shortened V by 8 bases and J by 2 bases, and 15 bases separated the two germline ends. Germline lookup yields CDR1 MDHEN and CDR2 SYDVKM. The CDR3 has 14 residues. The CDR3 DNA follows: TGTGCCAGCGAACTGGGGGCGCGAAACTATGGCTACACCTTC. It yields the protein CASELGARNYGYTF.